Listed here is a single TCR beta chain. Its binding antigen is unknown. Nothing much larger sits one base from this clone, and base qualities are not available. A distance of 11 bases separates the germline ends of V and J, which lose 2 bases and 0 bases respectively. CDR1 and CDR2, looked up from the germline V gene, are KGHSH and LQKENI. The CDR3 numbers 15 residues from cysteine through phenylalanine. Left in the record is the CDR3 DNA by itself, 45 bases read in frame from the first base. The collaborating institutions used their own protocols to collect whole blood in K2EDTA tubes. For TCRbeta analysis, collaborator samples were shipped as frozen whole blood, as isolated PBMCs, or as DNA extracted from either sample type. The immunoSEQ Assay, a bias-controlled multiplex PCR, was used to amplify TCRbeta CDR3 regions from genomic DNA. Per the original workflow: The number of nucleated cells in each sample was estimated from the amplification of reference gene primers within the assay. To quantify the absolute abundance of each unique TCRbeta CDR3 rearrangement, sequence reads were collapsed and filtered. For each sample, productive Simpson clonality was calculated as the square root of Simpson's diversity index across productive rearrangements. The immuneACCESS repertoire file appears here via TCRdb, limited to in-frame rearrangements. These files lack a portion of the clones; in checked studies, under half of the deficit traces to unresolved V genes, and the cause of the others is not known. V, J and clone size reflect that table, while D and trimming were determined from the DNA. The sample data list about 190,000 clones, and 88% of these were observed just once. The top ten hold 1.1% of the sample.

The source of the sample is a study of blood T cell repertoires in COVID-19 (dated by TCRdb to 2019 to 2021). With respect to the entire study: The collaborator samples originated in the United States, Italy and Spain and spanned the acute and convalescent phases of COVID-19. The material from the prospective study consisted of cDNA or gDNA derived from T cells, B-cell-depleted T cells, or PBMCs. The dataset comprised deeply sampled blood TCRbeta repertoires from subjects exposed to, actively infected with, or recovered from COVID-19. The repertoires were released in a freely available public database meant as a resource for research on the immune response to SARS-CoV-2. Samples came from the ongoing ImmuneRACE study (first 160 participants) plus 1,254 subjects from 6 global collaborators. Sample metadata almost always included a de-identified subject ID, COVID-19 status, age in years and sex. Where HLA class I and class II types were available, the types were taken from metadata supplied by the sample provider, not from assay-based typing.

Findings and caveats that apply to the study as a whole: The quantity of clinical and demographic metadata differed by source and by participant and was supplied without curation.

Sample: peripheral blood. The V and J segments used are TRBV18 and TRBJ2-7, with a tentative D gene TRBD1 over 6 matching bases. The receptor comes from a man aged 30-40 years with acute or convalescent COVID-19. The CDR3 reads as follows: CASSPLGDNSYEQYF. The sequenced DNA is TGTGCCAGCTCACCATTAGGGGACAACTCCTACGAGCAGTACTTC.